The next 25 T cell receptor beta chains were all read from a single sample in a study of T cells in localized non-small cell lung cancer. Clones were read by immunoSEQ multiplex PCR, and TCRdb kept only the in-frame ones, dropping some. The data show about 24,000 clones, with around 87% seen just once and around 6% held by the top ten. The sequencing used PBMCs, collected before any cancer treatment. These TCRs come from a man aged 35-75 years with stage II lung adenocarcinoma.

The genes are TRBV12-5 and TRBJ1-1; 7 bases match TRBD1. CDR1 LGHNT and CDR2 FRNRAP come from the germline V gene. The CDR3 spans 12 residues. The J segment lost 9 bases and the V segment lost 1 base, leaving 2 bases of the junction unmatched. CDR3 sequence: CASGLEGQKAFF. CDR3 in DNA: TGTGCTAGTGGTTTGGAGGGACAGAAAGCTTTCTTT.

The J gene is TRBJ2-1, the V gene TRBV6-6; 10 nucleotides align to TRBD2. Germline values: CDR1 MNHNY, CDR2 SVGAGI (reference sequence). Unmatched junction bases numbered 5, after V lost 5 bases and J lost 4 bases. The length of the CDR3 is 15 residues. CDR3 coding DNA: TGTGCCAGCAGTCTGACTAGCGGGCGATACAATGAGCAGTTCTTC. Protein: CASSLTSGRYNEQFF.

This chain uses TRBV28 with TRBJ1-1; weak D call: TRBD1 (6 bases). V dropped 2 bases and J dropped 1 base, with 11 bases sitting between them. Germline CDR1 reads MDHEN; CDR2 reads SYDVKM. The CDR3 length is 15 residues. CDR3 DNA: TGTGCCAGCAGTTTAGGGGGGCAGCCGAACACTGAAGCTTTCTTT. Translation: CASSLGGQPNTEAFF.

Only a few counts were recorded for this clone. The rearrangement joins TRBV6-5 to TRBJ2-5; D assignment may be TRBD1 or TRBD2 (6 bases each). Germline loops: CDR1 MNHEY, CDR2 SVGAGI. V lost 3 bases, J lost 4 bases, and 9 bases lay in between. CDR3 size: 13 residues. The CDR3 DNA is TGTGCCAGCAGTTATGGGGGGCGAGAGACCCAGTACTTC. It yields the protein CASSYGGRETQYF.

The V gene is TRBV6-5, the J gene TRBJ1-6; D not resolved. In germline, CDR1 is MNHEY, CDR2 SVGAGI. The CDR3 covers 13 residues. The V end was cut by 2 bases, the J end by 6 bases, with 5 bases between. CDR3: CASSYRGNSPLHF. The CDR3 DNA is TGTGCCAGCAGTTACCGTGGTAATTCACCCCTCCACTTT.

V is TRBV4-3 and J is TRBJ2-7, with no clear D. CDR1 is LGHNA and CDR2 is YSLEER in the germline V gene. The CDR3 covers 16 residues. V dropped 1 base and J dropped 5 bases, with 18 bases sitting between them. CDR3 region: CASSQVAPPPSNEQYF. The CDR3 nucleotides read TGCGCCAGCAGCCAAGTGGCCCCTCCTCCAAGTAACGAGCAGTACTTC.

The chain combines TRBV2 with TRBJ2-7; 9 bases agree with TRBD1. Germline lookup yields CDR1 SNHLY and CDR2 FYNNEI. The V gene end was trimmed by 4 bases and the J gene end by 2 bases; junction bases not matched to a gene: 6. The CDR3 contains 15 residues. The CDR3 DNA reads TGTGCCAGCAGTGGGGACAGGGTCGATCCCTACGAGCAGTACTTC. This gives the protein CASSGDRVDPYEQYF.

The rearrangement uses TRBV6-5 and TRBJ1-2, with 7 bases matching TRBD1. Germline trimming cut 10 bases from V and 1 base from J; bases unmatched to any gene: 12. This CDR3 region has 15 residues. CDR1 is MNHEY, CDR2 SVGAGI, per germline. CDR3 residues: CATSSTGISNYGYTF. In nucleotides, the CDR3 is TGTGCCACCTCCTCGACAGGGATTAGTAACTATGGCTACACCTTC.

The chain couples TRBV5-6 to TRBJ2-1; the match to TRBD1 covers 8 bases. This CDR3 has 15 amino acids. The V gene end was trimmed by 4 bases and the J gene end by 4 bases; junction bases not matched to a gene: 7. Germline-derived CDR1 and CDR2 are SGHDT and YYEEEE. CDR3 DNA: TGTGCCAGCAGCCCCGGGACAGGAACTTACAATGAGCAGTTCTTC. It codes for CASSPGTGTYNEQFF.

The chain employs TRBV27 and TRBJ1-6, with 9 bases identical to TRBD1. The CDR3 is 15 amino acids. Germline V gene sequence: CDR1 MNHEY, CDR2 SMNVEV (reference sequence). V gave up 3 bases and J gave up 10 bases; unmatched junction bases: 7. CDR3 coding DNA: TGTGCCAGCAGTTTGATTAGGACAGGGGACTCACCCCTCCACTTT. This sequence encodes CASSLIRTGDSPLHF.

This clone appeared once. DNA for the CDR3: TGTGCCATCAATATTGGGGGTAGCACCGGGGAGCTGTTTTTT. It codes for CAINIGGSTGELFF. V is TRBV10-3 and J is TRBJ2-2, with D possibly called TRBD1 or TRBD2 (5 bases each). The CDR3 runs 14 residues. Germline V gene data show CDR1 as ENHRY and CDR2 as SYGVKD. Trimming removed 7 bases from V and 4 bases from J, with 13 bases in between.

This CDR3 is CASSDRSGTGGPNEQFF. The CDR3 DNA reads TGTGCCAGCAGTGACCGGTCCGGGACAGGGGGCCCCAATGAGCAGTTCTTC. The chain uses TRBV6-1 and TRBJ2-1, with 12 bases lining up with TRBD1. Trimming removed 3 bases from V and 6 bases from J; junction bases left unmatched: 9. Germline V lookup: CDR1 MNHNS, CDR2 SASEGT. This CDR3 region has 17 residues.

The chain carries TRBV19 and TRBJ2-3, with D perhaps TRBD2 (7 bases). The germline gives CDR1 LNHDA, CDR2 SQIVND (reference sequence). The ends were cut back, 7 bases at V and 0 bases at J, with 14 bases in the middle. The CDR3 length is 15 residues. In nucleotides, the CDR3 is TGTGCCAGTAACGAGGGGGGGCCAAGCACAGATACGCAGTATTTT. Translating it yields CASNEGGPSTDTQYF.

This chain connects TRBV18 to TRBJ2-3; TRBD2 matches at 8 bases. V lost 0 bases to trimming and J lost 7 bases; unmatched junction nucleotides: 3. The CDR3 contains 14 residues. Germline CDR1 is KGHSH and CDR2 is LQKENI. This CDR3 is CASSPPAGGNTQYF. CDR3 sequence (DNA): TGTGCCAGCTCACCACCGGCGGGAGGCAATACGCAGTATTTT.

CDR3 sequence reads: CASSLSPQGTGELFF. The CDR3 DNA reads TGTGCCAGCTCACTCTCCCCACAGGGAACCGGGGAGCTGTTTTTT. The chain joins TRBV18 to TRBJ2-2, with a weak D call TRBD1 (6 bases). Deletions cut 4 bases from V and 5 bases from J, with 14 bases between. Germline V gene lookup returns CDR1 KGHSH and CDR2 LQKENI. CDR3 size: 15 residues.

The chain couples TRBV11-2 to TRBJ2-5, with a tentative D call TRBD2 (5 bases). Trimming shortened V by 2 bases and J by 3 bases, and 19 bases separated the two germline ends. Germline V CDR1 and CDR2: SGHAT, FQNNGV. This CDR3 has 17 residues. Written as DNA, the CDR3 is TGTGCCAGCAGCTTAAACCCTAACCGGGATTACGAAGAGACCCAGTACTTC. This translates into CASSLNPNRDYEETQYF.

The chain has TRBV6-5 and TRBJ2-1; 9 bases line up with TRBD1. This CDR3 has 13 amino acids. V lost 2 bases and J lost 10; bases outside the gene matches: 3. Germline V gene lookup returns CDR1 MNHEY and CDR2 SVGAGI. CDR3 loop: CASSYLTGGEQFF. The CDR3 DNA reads TGTGCCAGCAGTTACCTGACAGGGGGGGAGCAGTTCTTC.

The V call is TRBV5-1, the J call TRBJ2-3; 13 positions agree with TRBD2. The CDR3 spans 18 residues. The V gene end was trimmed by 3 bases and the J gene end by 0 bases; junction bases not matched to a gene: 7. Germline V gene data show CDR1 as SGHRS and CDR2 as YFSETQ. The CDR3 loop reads CASSYRLAGGTSTDTQYF. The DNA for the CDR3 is TGCGCCAGCAGCTACCGACTAGCGGGAGGCACTAGCACAGATACGCAGTATTTT.

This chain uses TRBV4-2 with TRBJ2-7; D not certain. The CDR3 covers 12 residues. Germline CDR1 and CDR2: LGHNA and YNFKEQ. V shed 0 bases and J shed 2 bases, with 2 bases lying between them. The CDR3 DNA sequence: TGTGCCAGCAGCCAAGATGCCTACGAGCAGTACTTC. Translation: CASSQDAYEQYF.

The CDR3 DNA sequence: TGTGCCACCTCACTATCCCCCTTAACGGGGGGAATCTTTTCCTCCTACAATGAGCAGTTCTTC. Its protein product is CATSLSPLTGGIFSSYNEQFF. The gene calls are TRBV19 and TRBJ2-1, with TRBD2 matching 7 bases. After removal of 10 bases from V and 0 bases from J, the junction contained 27 bases not matched to a gene. CDR3 size: 21 residues. Germline lookup yields CDR1 LNHDA and CDR2 SQIVND (reference sequence).

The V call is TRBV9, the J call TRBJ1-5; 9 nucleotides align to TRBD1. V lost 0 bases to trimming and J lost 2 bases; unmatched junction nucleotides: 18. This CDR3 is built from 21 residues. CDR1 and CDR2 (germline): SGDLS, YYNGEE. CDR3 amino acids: CASSVGACGDREGKGNQPQHF. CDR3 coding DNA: TGTGCCAGCAGCGTAGGTGCGTGTGGGGACAGGGAGGGGAAGGGCAATCAGCCCCAGCATTTT. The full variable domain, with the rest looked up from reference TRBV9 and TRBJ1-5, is DSGVTQTPKHLITATGQRVTLRCSPRSGDLSVYWYQQSLDQGLQFLIQYYNGEERAKGNILERFSAQQFPDLHSELNLSSLELGDSALYFCASSVGACGDREGKGNQPQHFGDGTRLSIL.

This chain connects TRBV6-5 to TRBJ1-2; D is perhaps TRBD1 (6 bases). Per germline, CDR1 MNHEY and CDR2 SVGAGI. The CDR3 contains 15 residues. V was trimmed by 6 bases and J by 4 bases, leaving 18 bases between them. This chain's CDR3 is CASSPRQASGYGYTF. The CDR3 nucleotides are TGTGCCAGCAGCCCTAGACAGGCGAGTGGCTATGGCTACACCTTC.

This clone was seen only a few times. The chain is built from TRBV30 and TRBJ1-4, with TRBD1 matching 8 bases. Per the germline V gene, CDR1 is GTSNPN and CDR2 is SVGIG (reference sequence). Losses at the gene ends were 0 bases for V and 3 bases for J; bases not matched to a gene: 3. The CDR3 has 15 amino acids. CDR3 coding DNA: TGTGCCTGGAGTGTACTACAGGGGGCTAATGAAAAACTGTTTTTT. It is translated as CAWSVLQGANEKLFF.

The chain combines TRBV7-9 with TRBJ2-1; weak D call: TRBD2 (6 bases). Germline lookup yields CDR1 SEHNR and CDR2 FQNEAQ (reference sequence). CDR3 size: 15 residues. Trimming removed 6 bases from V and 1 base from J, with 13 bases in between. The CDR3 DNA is TGTGCCAGCAGGGGGGACTTCCTTTCCTACAATGAGCAGTTCTTC. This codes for CASRGDFLSYNEQFF.

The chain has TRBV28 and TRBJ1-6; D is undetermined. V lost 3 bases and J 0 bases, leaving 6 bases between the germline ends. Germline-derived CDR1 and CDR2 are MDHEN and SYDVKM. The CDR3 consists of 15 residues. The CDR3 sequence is CASSFLSSYNSPLHF. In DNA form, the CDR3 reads TGTGCCAGCAGTTTTCTGAGCTCCTATAATTCACCCCTCCACTTT.